The clone carrying this T cell receptor beta chain appeared a few times. The PCR employed 60 Vbeta primers together with 13 Jbeta primers. Assay used: immunoSEQ multiplex PCR; TCRdb lists only in-frame clones, some missing. Of 100,000 to 150,000 clones listed, over 15% are singletons. V lost 5 bases and J 0 bases, leaving 7 bases between the germline ends. The CDR3 is 13 residues long. Germline V gene sequence: CDR1 MNHEY, CDR2 SMNVEV (reference sequence). The data stem from a study of cytomegalovirus exposure and HLA in healthy donors. This sequence joins TRBV27 and TRBJ1-2; D might be TRBD1 (5 bases). The specimen was PBMCs. The TCR originated in a female donor in good health and CMV-seropositive. The CDR3 protein is CASSQGTNYGYTF. CDR3 bases: TGTGCCAGCAGTCAGGGTACTAACTATGGCTACACCTTC.